A selection of T cell receptor beta chains follows, all from one sample in a study of T cells after yellow fever vaccination. TCRdb ran MiXCR on the 5' RACE reads and lists one entry per CDR3 protein. The data show 350,000 to 450,000 distinct CDR3 sequences, approximately 18% seen once. The specimen was PBMCs, collected before the yellow fever booster vaccination. The receptors come from a man aged 18 to 29 who received the YFV17D yellow fever vaccine. Each CDR3 is given with its conserved first and last residue. The order of the fields is V gene, clone size, J gene, D gene, CDR3 DNA, CDR3 protein. The D gene is left open where the match is weak. For some rows the clone size is stated as once, few or many, or as a class when expanded; others skip it.

TRBV7-9,.,TRBJ2-2,.,TGTGCCAGCAGCTTCCTACGGGACTCAACCACCGGGGAGCTGTTTTTT,CASSFLRDSTTGELFF
TRBV5-1,many,TRBJ1-2,TRBD1,TGCGCCAGCAGCTTGGGAGGCGGGACAGTCGGCTATGGCTACACCTTC,CASSLGGGTVGYGYTF
TRBV7-9,many,TRBJ2-1,.,TGTGCCAGCAGCTTAGTTGGAGGGTGGAATGAGCAGTTCTTC,CASSLVGGWNEQFF
TRBV7-3,few,TRBJ2-1,TRBD2,TGTGCCAGCAGCTTAAGTCCAGCGGGGGGGCGGATTGAGCAGTTCTTC,CASSLSPAGGRIEQFF
TRBV29-1,.,TRBJ2-7,.,TGCAGCGGGAGTACCGGGGGAGGCTACGAGCAGTACTTC,CSGSTGGGYEQYF
TRBV6-5,many,TRBJ2-1,TRBD2,TGTGCCAGCAGTTACCGTGATCCTAGCGGGGGGAATGAGCAGTTCTTC,CASSYRDPSGGNEQFF
TRBV2,many,TRBJ2-3,.,TGTGCCAGCCAGGACCCCGATCCCAATACGCAGTATTTT,CASQDPDPNTQYF
TRBV28,.,TRBJ1-2,.,TGTGCCAGCAGGGGAACATCAGTAGTCTATGGCTACACCTTC,CASRGTSVVYGYTF
TRBV12-3/TRBV12-4,few,TRBJ2-7,TRBD2,TGTGCCAGCAGTCGCCGAGGAGCGGGGATATCCTACGAGCAGTACTTC,CASSRRGAGISYEQYF
TRBV20-1,few,TRBJ1-5,.,TGCAGTGCTGGATTCGAGTCTGGGGGGCCCCCTCAGCCCCAGCATTTT,CSAGFESGGPPQPQHF
TRBV5-1,many,TRBJ2-7,.,TGCGCCAGCAGCGGGGCAGAATATTCCTACGAGCAGTACTTC,CASSGAEYSYEQYF
TRBV19,.,TRBJ2-5,.,TGTGCCAGTAGTATAGGTCGGACGGCCCTTCAAGAGACCCAGTACTTC,CASSIGRTALQETQYF
TRBV6-5,.,TRBJ2-3,.,TGTGCCAGCAGTTCCAGTAGCGCATCCACAGATACGCAGTATTTT,CASSSSSASTDTQYF
TRBV6-5,.,TRBJ1-4,.,TGTGCCAGCAGTTACCTAAGTTCGAGGGGTGAAAAACTGTTTTTT,CASSYLSSRGEKLFF
TRBV20-1,once,TRBJ1-1,.,TGCAGTGCTAGGTTAGGGGGGGTTAACACTGAAGCTTTCTTT,CSARLGGVNTEAFF
TRBV5-1,few,TRBJ1-4,TRBD1,TGCGCCAGCAGCTTGGGTGACAGGGGGGCAAAACTGTTTTTT,CASSLGDRGAKLFF
TRBV5-5,.,TRBJ1-4,TRBD1,TGTGCCAGCAGCCCGGGACAGCTTAATGAAAAACTGTTTTTT,CASSPGQLNEKLFF
TRBV20-1,few,TRBJ1-1,.,TGCAGCACTCGTCAGGGTAACACTGAAGCTTTCTTT,CSTRQGNTEAFF
TRBV7-9,few,TRBJ2-1,TRBD2,TGTGCCAGCAGCCCGCCCCACGGGGGGGCTGGGAATGAGCAGTTCTTC,CASSPPHGGAGNEQFF
TRBV27,few,TRBJ1-2,TRBD1,TGTGCCAGCAGCTCGGGCCTGGGGACAGGGCTTAACTATGGCTACACCTTC,CASSSGLGTGLNYGYTF
TRBV7-9,many,TRBJ2-7,.,TGTGCCAGCAGCCGTAGACAGTACGAGCAGTACTTC,CASSRRQYEQYF
TRBV24-1,few,TRBJ1-2,.,TGTGCCACCAGTGATTTTACAGCTAACTATGGCTACACCTTC,CATSDFTANYGYTF
TRBV7-6,.,TRBJ2-2,TRBD1,TGTGCCAGCAGCTCCGACCTTGACAGGGTACGACCCGGGGAGCTGTTTTTT,CASSSDLDRVRPGELFF
TRBV12-3/TRBV12-4,.,TRBJ2-5,.,TGTGCCAGCAGTTTGACTAGGCAAGAGACCCAGTACTTC,CASSLTRQETQYF
TRBV27,few,TRBJ1-1,.,TGTGCCAGCAGTCCCATCGGGGCGGGGCTCACTGAAGCTTTCTTT,CASSPIGAGLTEAFF
TRBV7-2,.,TRBJ2-1,TRBD2,TGTGCCAGCAGCTTATCAATAGCGGGGGCCGAGCAGTTCTTC,CASSLSIAGAEQFF
TRBV6-5,few,TRBJ1-2,.,TGTGCCAGCAAATTACTCGTCGACCGGGGGCCGAAGAACTATGGCTACACCTTC,CASKLLVDRGPKNYGYTF
TRBV20-1,few,TRBJ1-1,.,TGCAGTGCCCGTCCACCGGGGGGGAACACTGAAGCTTTCTTT,CSARPPGGNTEAFF
TRBV2,few,TRBJ2-1,.,TGTGCCAGCAGTACAGACGACAGTTTCCGGTTCTTC,CASSTDDSFRFF
TRBV20-1,few,TRBJ2-3,.,TGCACCCTCCACGAGAGCACAGATACGCAGTATTTT,CTLHESTDTQYF
TRBV18,few,TRBJ2-7,.,TGTGCCAGCTCACTCCGAACAGGGTTAAGGCCCTACGAGCAGTACTTC,CASSLRTGLRPYEQYF
TRBV6-6,few,TRBJ2-5,.,TGTGCCAGCAGTTACTCACAGGGTAACCAAGAGACCCAGTACTTC,CASSYSQGNQETQYF
TRBV11-3,few,TRBJ2-3,.,TGTGCCAGCAGCTTGGGACGTCTGGGCATAGATACGCAGTATTTT,CASSLGRLGIDTQYF
TRBV6-5,.,TRBJ1-1,TRBD1,TGTGCCAGCAGCTACAGGGGGCGGGGGAGCACTGAAGCTTTCTTT,CASSYRGRGSTEAFF
TRBV4-1,few,TRBJ1-1,.,TGCGCCAGCAGGGGCTTAGACCTTTTGGTGTACACTGAAGCTTTCTTT,CASRGLDLLVYTEAFF
TRBV6-5,.,TRBJ1-5,.,TGTGCCAGCAGCACACACAGGGTCCGTCAGCCCCAGCATTTT,CASSTHRVRQPQHF
TRBV20-1,.,TRBJ2-7,.,TGCAGTGCTAGCCGACGCCCGGGGGCTGGCAACGAGCAGTACTTC,CSASRRPGAGNEQYF
TRBV29-1,.,TRBJ1-1,.,TGCAGCGTTCCCTCGGGGCGGGTGAACACTGAAGCTTTCTTT,CSVPSGRVNTEAFF
TRBV12-3/TRBV12-4,.,TRBJ2-7,.,TGTGCCAGCAGCCTCAGGGAGAACTACGAGCAGTACTTC,CASSLRENYEQYF
TRBV5-1,.,TRBJ2-4,.,TGCGCCAGCAGCTTGGCCGAGGGCAGGGTGAGCGGTTTGGGCAAAAACATTCAGTACTTC,CASSLAEGRVSGLGKNIQYF
TRBV12-3/TRBV12-4,few,TRBJ2-1,.,TGTGCCAGCAGTCCAGGTAATCGGGGGTACAATGAGCAGTTCTTC,CASSPGNRGYNEQFF
TRBV7-9,.,TRBJ1-2,TRBD1,TGTGCCAGCAGCCTCGGACAGGGTAGGGGTGGCTACACCTTC,CASSLGQGRGGYTF
TRBV10-3,.,TRBJ1-4,.,TGTGCCATCAGTGGGTCAGGGAACGAAAAACTGTTTTTT,CAISGSGNEKLFF
TRBV11-1,.,TRBJ2-2,.,TGTGCCAGCAATAACAGGGCGAACACCGGGGAGCTGTTTTTT,CASNNRANTGELFF
TRBV10-2,many,TRBJ2-5,.,TGCGCCAGCAGTGTGACAGAGACCCAGTACTTC,CASSVTETQYF
TRBV7-9,.,TRBJ2-3,.,TGTGCCAGCAGCTCACGCTCCGTCGATACGCAGTATTTT,CASSSRSVDTQYF
TRBV20-1,.,TRBJ2-1,TRBD2,TGCAGTGCCTTGGGGGGGGAGCAGTTCTTC,CSALGGEQFF
TRBV24-1,few,TRBJ2-1,TRBD2,TGTGCCACCAGTGGTAGCGGGGGCTACAATGAGCAGTTCTTC,CATSGSGGYNEQFF
TRBV9,.,TRBJ1-2,.,TGTGCCAGCAGCGTAGAAACAGGCGGGTATGGCTACACCTTC,CASSVETGGYGYTF
TRBV12-3/TRBV12-4,few,TRBJ1-3,.,TGTGCCAGCGGACCGGACTCTGGAAACACCATATATTTT,CASGPDSGNTIYF
TRBV6-5,few,TRBJ2-4,TRBD1,TGTGCCAGCAGACTAAGACAGGGAAACATTCAGTACTTC,CASRLRQGNIQYF
TRBV20-1,.,TRBJ2-5,.,TGCAGATGGGGGACCCAGTACTTC,CRWGTQYF
TRBV20-1,.,TRBJ2-5,.,TGCAGTGCTAGAGATAGGGGGGAAACCGTCCAAGAGACCCAGTACTTC,CSARDRGETVQETQYF
TRBV5-1,.,TRBJ1-5,.,TGCGCCAGCAGCTTGTCATCTGGGGGCAATCAGCCCCAGCATTTT,CASSLSSGGNQPQHF
TRBV20-1,.,TRBJ1-2,.,TGCAGTGCGCGATACTATGGCTACACCTTC,CSARYYGYTF
TRBV12-3/TRBV12-4,.,TRBJ1-5,.,TGTGCCAGCAGGATGACAGGCGATAGCAATCAGCCCCAGCATTTT,CASRMTGDSNQPQHF
TRBV20-1,few,TRBJ2-1,TRBD2,TGCAGTGCCCCGACTAGCGGGGATGAGCAGTTCTTC,CSAPTSGDEQFF
TRBV5-4,few,TRBJ2-3,.,TGTGCCAGCAGCGGGACAGCGGGACCGGATACGCAGTATTTT,CASSGTAGPDTQYF